Listed below are T cell receptor beta chains from one sample, sequenced in a study of a mutant IDH1 vaccine in newly diagnosed glioma. TCRdb's copy holds only in-frame clones and misses some; the assay was immunoSEQ multiplex PCR. Found here are 60,000 to 75,000 clones, 70% to 90% of them singletons; the top ten hold about 2%. Their specific antigens are unknown. The sample here was PBMCs, taken from a glioma patient whose treatment included an IDH1 peptide vaccine. The receptors come from a young man with glioma. Each CDR3 is given with its conserved first and last residue. A D gene is named only where the DNA matches it firmly. Part of the rows lack a size; the others show once, few, many or a class for expanded clones.

TRBJ2-3,.,TRBV18,.,CASSPGLPRDTQYF,TGTGCCAGCTCACCGGGGCTCCCCCGCGATACGCAGTATTTT
TRBJ2-7,.,TRBV27,.,CASSSPSAGRYEQYF,TGTGCCAGCAGTTCCCCTAGCGCGGGGCGGTACGAGCAGTACTTC
TRBJ2-7,.,TRBV16,.,CASSRRQGYEQYF,TGTGCCAGCAGCCGCCGGCAGGGTTACGAGCAGTACTTC
TRBJ1-3,.,TRBV5-5,.,CASSLTDDSGNTIYF,TGTGCCAGCAGCTTGACGGACGACTCTGGAAACACCATATATTTT
TRBJ2-7,.,TRBV27,.,CASRGLSYEQYF,TGTGCCAGCAGGGGACTCTCCTACGAGCAGTACTTC
TRBJ2-1,.,TRBV5-6,TRBD1,CASSSDRVRGYNEQFF,TGTGCCAGCAGCAGCGACAGGGTACGGGGATACAATGAGCAGTTCTTC
TRBJ1-2,few,TRBV28,.,CASSLNRDYGYTF,TGTGCCAGCAGTTTAAACAGAGACTATGGCTACACCTTC
TRBJ1-2,.,TRBV11-2,TRBD1,CASSRSGDSGNYGYTF,TGTGCCAGCAGCCGGAGCGGGGACAGCGGGAACTATGGCTACACCTTC
TRBJ1-3,.,TRBV4-3,.,CASSQVHSSGNTIYF,TGCGCCAGCAGCCAAGTACACAGCTCTGGAAACACCATATATTTT
TRBJ1-1,.,TRBV28,.,CASSLYRGTEAFF,TGTGCCAGCAGTTTATATAGGGGCACTGAAGCTTTCTTT
TRBJ1-4,.,TRBV16,.,CASSLEAQQGNEKLFF,TGTGCCAGCAGCCTAGAGGCCCAACAGGGTAATGAAAAACTGTTTTTT
TRBJ1-2,.,TRBV2,.,CASSEFRVQDGYTF,TGTGCCAGCAGTGAATTCAGGGTCCAGGATGGCTACACCTTC
TRBJ2-7,.,TRBV28,.,CASRRYEQYF,TGTGCCAGCAGGAGATACGAGCAGTACTTC
TRBJ2-7,.,TRBV5-1,TRBD1,CASSGRGTGSLYEQYF,TGCGCCAGCAGCGGAAGGGGGACAGGGAGCTTGTACGAGCAGTACTTC
TRBJ1-1,.,TRBV6-1,.,CASKRGTNTEAFF,TGTGCCAGCAAAAGAGGAACGAACACTGAAGCTTTCTTT
TRBJ1-1,.,TRBV5-1,.,CASSLGFGWKGAFF,TGCGCCAGCAGCTTGGGGTTCGGTTGGAAGGGAGCTTTCTTT
TRBJ2-7,.,TRBV5-5,TRBD1,CASSSRGTRQAIYEQYF,TGTGCCAGCAGCTCCAGGGGGACAAGACAGGCCATCTACGAGCAGTACTTC
TRBJ2-1,once,TRBV7-2,.,CASAPGGLLLSYNEQFF,TGTGCCAGCGCGCCAGGGGGACTGCTATTGTCCTACAATGAGCAGTTCTTC
TRBJ1-5,.,TRBV6-1,.,CASIFRTGNQPQHF,TGTGCCAGCATATTTAGGACGGGCAATCAGCCCCAGCATTTT
TRBJ1-2,.,TRBV9,.,CASRRVGQPYGYTF,TGTGCCAGCAGGAGGGTAGGACAACCCTATGGCTACACCTTC
TRBJ1-2,.,TRBV7-3,.,CASSTPDGYGYTF,TGTGCCAGCAGCACCCCGGACGGTTATGGCTACACCTTC
TRBJ2-1,.,TRBV13,TRBD2,CASRSTAGLAVNEQFF,TGTGCCAGCAGATCGACCGCGGGACTAGCGGTTAATGAGCAGTTCTTC
TRBJ2-7,few,TRBV7-9,.,CASSLIGAKYEQYF,TGTGCCAGCAGCTTAATCGGGGCGAAGTACGAGCAGTACTTC
TRBJ2-6,few,TRBV9,.,CASSPSVVGSGANVLTF,TGTGCCAGCAGCCCGTCTGTCGTCGGCTCTGGGGCCAACGTCCTGACTTTC
TRBJ1-5,.,TRBV2,.,CASRGRSQHF,TGTGCCAGCAGGGGGCGATCCCAGCATTTT
TRBJ1-2,.,TRBV28,.,CASSSGSQGYYGYTF,TGTGCCAGCAGTTCCGGCTCACAGGGCTACTATGGCTACACCTTC